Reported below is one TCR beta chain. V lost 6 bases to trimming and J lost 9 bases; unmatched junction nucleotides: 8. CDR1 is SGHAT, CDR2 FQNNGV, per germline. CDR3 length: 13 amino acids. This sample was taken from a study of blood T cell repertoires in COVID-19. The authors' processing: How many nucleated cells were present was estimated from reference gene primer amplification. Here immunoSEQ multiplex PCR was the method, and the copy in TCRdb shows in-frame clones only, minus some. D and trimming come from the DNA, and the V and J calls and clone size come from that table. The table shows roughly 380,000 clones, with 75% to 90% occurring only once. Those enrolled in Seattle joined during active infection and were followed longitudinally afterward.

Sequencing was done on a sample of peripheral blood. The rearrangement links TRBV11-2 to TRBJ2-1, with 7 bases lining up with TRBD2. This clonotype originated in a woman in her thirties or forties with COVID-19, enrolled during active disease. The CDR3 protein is CASRSGGGSEQFF. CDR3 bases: TGTGCCAGCAGGTCTGGGGGGGGAAGTGAGCAGTTCTTC.